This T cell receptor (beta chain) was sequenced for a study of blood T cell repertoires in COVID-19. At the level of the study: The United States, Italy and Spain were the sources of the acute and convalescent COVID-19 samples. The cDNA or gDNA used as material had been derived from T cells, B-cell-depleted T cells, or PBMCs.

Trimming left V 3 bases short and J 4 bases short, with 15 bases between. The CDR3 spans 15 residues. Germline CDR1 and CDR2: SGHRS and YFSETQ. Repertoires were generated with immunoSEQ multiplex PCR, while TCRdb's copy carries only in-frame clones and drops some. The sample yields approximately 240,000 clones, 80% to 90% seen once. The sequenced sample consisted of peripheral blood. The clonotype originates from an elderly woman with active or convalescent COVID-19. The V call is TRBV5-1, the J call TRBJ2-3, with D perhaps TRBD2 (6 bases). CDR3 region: CASSYVGLSADTQYF. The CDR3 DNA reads TGCGCCAGCAGCTATGTGGGACTTTCCGCAGATACGCAGTATTTT.